Presented here are 25 T cell receptor beta chains from one specimen sequenced in a study of OX40 agonist ivuxolimab in advanced cancers. Clones were read by immunoSEQ multiplex PCR, and TCRdb kept only the in-frame ones, dropping some. The table has 72,000 or so clones, roughly four fifths seen once. This sample comprised CD4+ or CD8+ T cells sorted from blood, obtained in a trial of the OX40 agonist ivuxolimab. The receptors stem from an adult with an advanced solid tumor such as melanoma, head and neck, liver or kidney cancer.

The V call is TRBV25-1, the J call TRBJ2-2, with D possibly TRBD1 on 5 matching bases. The CDR3 spans 13 residues. From germline, CDR1 is MGHDK and CDR2 SYGVNS. V was trimmed by 3 bases and J by 4 bases, leaving 6 bases between them. DNA of the CDR3: TGTGCCAGCAGTGATCAGGGCACCGGGGAGCTGTTTTTT. The encoded protein is CASSDQGTGELFF. Variable domain in full (rest from reference TRBV25-1 and TRBJ2-2): EADIYQTPRYLVIGTGKKITLECSQTMGHDKMYWYQQDPGMELHLIHYSYGVNSTEKGDLSSESTVSRIRTEHFPLTLESARPSHTSQYLCASSDQGTGELFFGEGSRLTVL.

Here the CDR3 DNA reads TGTGCCAGCAGCTTAGTCGGCGGGAGTTTCACAGATACGCAGTATTTT. As protein: CASSLVGGSFTDTQYF. The V and J genes are TRBV7-2 and TRBJ2-3; 7 bases match TRBD2. The CDR3 sequence is 16 residues long. The V segment lost 1 base and the J segment 2 bases; nucleotides outside the gene matches: 6. The germline gives CDR1 SGHTA, CDR2 FQGNSA.

The V gene is TRBV18, the J gene TRBJ1-2; 8 bases map to TRBD1. The CDR3 has 15 amino acids. The J segment lost 0 bases and the V segment lost 3 bases, leaving 3 bases of the junction unmatched. Germline V gene sequence: CDR1 KGHSH, CDR2 LQKENI. In DNA, the CDR3 is TGTGCCAGCTCACCGGCACAGGGGGCTAACTATGGCTACACCTTC. Protein sequence: CASSPAQGANYGYTF. Full variable domain (rest looked up from reference TRBV18 and TRBJ1-2): NAGVMQNPRHLVRRRGQEARLRCSPMKGHSHVYWYRQLPEEGLKFMVYLQKENIIDESGMPKERFSAEFPKEGPSILRIQQVVRGDSAAYFCASSPAQGANYGYTFGSGTRLTVV.

The chain combines TRBV5-1 with TRBJ1-3; D not certain. Germline CDR1 reads SGHRS; CDR2 reads YFSETQ. This CDR3 comprises 14 residues. V was pared by 2 bases and J by 0 bases, with 6 bases between. CDR3 sequence reads: CASSLPDSGNTIYF. The CDR3 DNA follows: TGCGCCAGCAGCTTACCTGACTCTGGAAACACCATATATTTT.

This chain links TRBV28 with TRBJ2-7; 8 bases are a match to TRBD2. The CDR3 has 15 residues. The junction had 8 bases not matched to a gene; V was cut back by 5 bases and J by 2 bases. CDR1 is MDHEN and CDR2 is SYDVKM in the germline V gene. The CDR3 here is CASSGSGISPYEQYF. CDR3 nucleotides: TGTGCCAGCAGTGGTAGCGGGATTTCTCCCTACGAGCAGTACTTC. Complete variable domain (other parts from reference TRBV28 and TRBJ2-7): DVKVTQSSRYLVKRTGEKVFLECVQDMDHENMFWYRQDPGLGLRLIYFSYDVKMKEKGDIPEGYSVSREKKERFSLILESASTNQTSMYLCASSGSGISPYEQYFGPGTRLTVT.

The CDR3 region has the DNA TGCAGCGTTGAGTTGAGGGAAAGCTACCTGAGAGATACGCAGTATTTT. Translated: CSVELRESYLRDTQYF. V and J are TRBV29-1 and TRBJ2-3; possibly TRBD2 for D (5 bases). The CDR3 runs to 16 residues. Germline lookup yields CDR1 SQVTM and CDR2 ANQGSEA. The V end was cut by 3 bases, the J end by 5 bases, with 21 bases between.

This chain joins TRBV13 and TRBJ1-1; 7 nucleotides align to TRBD1. The CDR3 is 16 residues long. CDR1 PRHDT and CDR2 FYEKMQ come from the germline V gene (reference sequence). V dropped 3 bases and J dropped 11; count of bases not matched to a gene: 18. CDR3 protein: CASSFPLSDRYVTAFF. In DNA form, the CDR3 reads TGTGCCAGCAGCTTCCCCCTCTCGGACAGGTATGTTACGGCTTTCTTT.

CDR3: CASSKRDSNQPQHF. The CDR3 nucleotides are TGTGCCAGCAGTAAAAGGGACAGTAATCAGCCCCAGCATTTT. The rearrangement uses TRBV6-5 and TRBJ1-5; TRBD1 aligns across 7 bases. CDR1 MNHEY and CDR2 SVGAGI come from the germline V gene. CDR3 size: 14 residues. With V trimmed by 5 bases and J by 4 bases, 5 bases remained unmatched.

The CDR3 is CASIRAGRNTEAFF. The CDR3 nucleotides are TGTGCCAGCATCCGTGCAGGGAGAAACACTGAAGCTTTCTTT. The V and J genes are TRBV28 and TRBJ1-1, with D perhaps matching TRBD1 (5 bases). CDR1 and CDR2 from the germline V gene are MDHEN and SYDVKM. This CDR3 is 14 amino acids long. The V gene lost 7 bases and the J gene lost 2 bases, with 14 bases spanning the gap.

The J gene is TRBJ1-6, the V gene TRBV6-5; D is unresolved. The V end lost 0 bases, the J end lost 12 bases, and 9 bases lay between the germline ends. The CDR3 length is 13 residues. CDR1 MNHEY and CDR2 SVGAGI come from the germline V gene. The CDR3 DNA sequence: TGTGCCAGCAGTTACTCGATAGTAGAACCCCTCCACTTT. Amino acid sequence: CASSYSIVEPLHF.

In this sample, this clone turned up once. The genes are TRBV7-3 and TRBJ2-2; no definite D call. The ends were cut back, 1 base at V and 2 bases at J, with 11 bases in the middle. There are 16 residues in the CDR3. Germline V gene sequence: CDR1 SGHTA, CDR2 FQGTGA. CDR3 nucleotide sequence: TGTGCCAGCAGCTTAAAACGGGTCGTAAACACCGGGGAGCTGTTTTTT. Its protein product is CASSLKRVVNTGELFF.

The V gene is TRBV6-1, the J gene TRBJ1-2, with a tentative D call TRBD1 (6 bases). Germline CDR1 MNHNS, CDR2 SASEGT. Trimming took 2 bases from V and 9 from J, leaving 10 bases between them. CDR3 length: 12 residues. The CDR3 reads CASSEHGGSYTF. Written as DNA, the CDR3 is TGTGCCAGCAGTGAACACGGGGGCAGCTACACCTTC.

The chain recombines TRBV28 with TRBJ2-7, with D perhaps TRBD1 or TRBD2 (5 bases each). The CDR3 totals 13 residues. CDR1 and CDR2 (germline): MDHEN, SYDVKM. V was clipped by 4 bases and J by 4 bases, with 11 bases between them. The CDR3 nucleotides are TGTGCCAGCAGTTCGGGGACGATATACGAGCAGTACTTC. Its translation: CASSSGTIYEQYF.

CDR3 bases: TGTGCCAGCAGCTGGGAGACATACGGTGAGCAGTTCTTC. Translating gives CASSWETYGEQFF. This chain joins TRBV5-4 and TRBJ2-1; tentative D call: TRBD2 (5 bases). Trimming shortened V by 3 bases and J by 9 bases, and 13 bases separated the two germline ends. Germline V gene lookup returns CDR1 SGHNT and CDR2 YYREEE (reference sequence). This CDR3 has 13 amino acids.

The V gene is TRBV27, the J gene TRBJ2-3, with 7 bases matching TRBD2. The germline V gene has CDR1 MNHEY and CDR2 SMNVEV (reference sequence). V lost 7 bases, J lost 0 bases, and 7 bases stayed unmatched. The CDR3 is made up of 15 amino acids. The CDR3 nucleotides are TGTGCCAGCATCTTGCAGCGGGGCAGCACAGATACGCAGTATTTT. Encoded protein: CASILQRGSTDTQYF.

With regard to this clone: The junction does not match germline at one end; this may be a read error. J is TRBJ1-6 and V is TRBV11-2, with D uncertain. The germline V gene encodes CDR1 SGHAT and CDR2 FQNNGV. The CDR3 totals 15 residues. CDR3 nucleotide sequence: TGTGCCAGCAGCTCCCGCGCTGGTAATAAGTCACCCCTCCACTTT. Its translation is CASSSRAGNKSPLHF.

This chain links TRBV4-1 with TRBJ1-4; D gene ambiguous. The CDR3 totals 16 residues. V was trimmed by 0 bases and J by 7 bases, leaving 15 bases between them. Germline CDR1 and CDR2: MGHRA and YSYEKL. The CDR3 loop reads CASSQELRLNIEKLFF. The DNA of the CDR3 is TGCGCCAGCAGCCAAGAGCTCAGACTGAATATTGAAAAACTGTTTTTT.

This clone was counted only a few times. J is TRBJ2-7 and V is TRBV25-1; D unclear. CDR1 MGHDK and CDR2 SYGVNS come from the germline V gene. The CDR3 is made up of 14 amino acids. V lost 5 bases and J 2 bases, leaving 13 bases between the germline ends. In nucleotides, the CDR3 is TGTGCCAGCAGTCCCCGAGTGGCGACCTACGAGCAGTACTTC. Translated: CASSPRVATYEQYF.

The genes are TRBV28 and TRBJ2-1; D is possibly TRBD1 (6 bases). This CDR3 is 15 amino acids long. CDR1 MDHEN and CDR2 SYDVKM come from the germline V gene. Deletions cut 2 bases from V and 6 bases from J, with 14 bases between. CDR3 DNA sequence: TGTGCCAGCAGTTTAGGCAGCCTAGGGGGCAATGAGCAGTTCTTC. This gives the protein CASSLGSLGGNEQFF. The whole variable domain, filled in from reference TRBV28 and TRBJ2-1, reads DVKVTQSSRYLVKRTGEKVFLECVQDMDHENMFWYRQDPGLGLRLIYFSYDVKMKEKGDIPEGYSVSREKKERFSLILESASTNQTSMYLCASSLGSLGGNEQFFGPGTRLTVL.

The V gene is TRBV28, the J gene TRBJ2-3; 10 bases match TRBD1. Unmatched junction bases numbered 6, after V lost 6 bases and J lost 3 bases. This CDR3 has 15 residues. The germline CDR1 and CDR2 sequences are MDHEN and SYDVKM. For the CDR3, the DNA is TGTGCCAGCAGCCCGACAGGGGGCCGAACAGATACGCAGTATTTT. Translation gives CASSPTGGRTDTQYF.

This chain uses TRBV2 with TRBJ2-2; D gene ambiguous. The length of the CDR3 is 12 residues. CDR1 is SNHLY and CDR2 is FYNNEI in the germline V gene. V was cut by 6 bases and J by 0 bases, with 2 bases left in between. This chain's CDR3 is CASRTNTGELFF. Written as DNA, the CDR3 is TGTGCCAGCAGGACGAACACCGGGGAGCTGTTTTTT.

The chain recombines TRBV6-1 with TRBJ1-5; D not certain. Germline V lookup: CDR1 MNHNS, CDR2 SASEGT. The CDR3 is 14 amino acids. V lost 3 bases and J 5 bases, leaving 11 bases between the germline ends. The CDR3 coding sequence is TGTGCCAGCAGTGAGGCAGGCAGATATCAGCCCCAGCATTTT. It encodes CASSEAGRYQPQHF.

This rearrangement joins TRBV5-1 to TRBJ2-5; 7 nucleotides line up with TRBD1. CDR1 and CDR2 (germline): SGHRS, YFSETQ. After removal of 4 bases from V and 0 bases from J, the junction contained 3 bases not matched to a gene. This CDR3 comprises 14 residues. The CDR3 DNA sequence: TGCGCCAGCAGCCCGGGACAGTACCAAGAGACCCAGTACTTC. Amino acid sequence: CASSPGQYQETQYF.

V and J are TRBV18 and TRBJ1-1; D gene uncertain. Germline CDR1 and CDR2: KGHSH and LQKENI. The CDR3 is made up of 13 amino acids. V lost 3 bases, J lost 3 bases, and 8 bases lay in between. The CDR3 DNA is TGTGCCAGCTCACCGGAGGTTTACACTGAAGCTTTCTTT. Residues: CASSPEVYTEAFF.

The chain recombines TRBV27 with TRBJ2-1, with D possibly TRBD1 on 5 matching bases. This CDR3 has 15 amino acids. Trimming took 7 bases from V and 8 from J, leaving 21 bases between them. The germline V gene encodes CDR1 MNHEY and CDR2 SMNVEV (reference sequence). CDR3 in DNA: TGTGCCAGCATAAAAACAGTCAGGGCGCCCTATGAGCAGTTCTTC. Translation: CASIKTVRAPYEQFF.